The clone carrying this TCR beta chain was detected ten times or more. As yet, its antigen is unknown. These data come from a study of CD8 T cells in ankylosing spondylitis. Study-wide results and limits: Typical of ankylosing spondylitis blood, it appeared, was a TCR beta motif of under 10 highly homologous variants.

TCRdb processed the 5' RACE reads anew with MiXCR; each CDR3 protein has one entry. The sample contains 500,000 to 650,000 distinct CDR3 sequences, 5.3% of which appear only once. The CDR3 has 15 amino acids. Germline loops: CDR1 SGHRS, CDR2 YFSETQ. Trimming pared 5 bases from V and 7 bases from J, leaving 18 bases between. The J gene is TRBJ1-4, the V gene TRBV5-1, with D perhaps matching TRBD1 (6 bases). The source of this sequence is a male donor with ankylosing spondylitis. Sequenced material: blood, either unsorted or a sorted T cell fraction (not recorded which). The CDR3 region is CASSIVQGESEKLFF. In DNA form, the CDR3 reads TGCGCCAGCAGTATAGTACAGGGAGAAAGTGAAAAACTGTTTTTT.